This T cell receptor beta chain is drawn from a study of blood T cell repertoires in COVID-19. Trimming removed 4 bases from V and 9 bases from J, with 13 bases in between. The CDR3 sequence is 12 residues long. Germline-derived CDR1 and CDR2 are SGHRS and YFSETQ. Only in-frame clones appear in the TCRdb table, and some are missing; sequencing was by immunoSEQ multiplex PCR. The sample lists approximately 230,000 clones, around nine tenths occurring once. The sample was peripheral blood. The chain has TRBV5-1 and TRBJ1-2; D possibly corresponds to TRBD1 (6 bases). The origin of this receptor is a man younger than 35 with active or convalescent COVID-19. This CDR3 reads CASSVETGSYTF. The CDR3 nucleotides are TGCGCCAGCAGCGTGGAGACAGGTAGCTACACCTTC.